This TCR beta chain is from a study of regulatory T cells in long-lasting Graves disease. Study-wide results and caveats: Comparison showed that persistent patients shared more public clonotypes (about 2,600) than new patients (966).

TCR beta libraries were built with iRepertoire HTBI primers and Arm-PCR of CDR3 regions. TCRdb independently ran MiXCR on the multiplex PCR reads; one entry per CDR3 protein. Of fewer than 400,000 distinct CDR3 sequences in the sample, about 20% were seen once. This clonotype was picked up many times. Its antigen is undetermined. Indicated time point: persistent/refractory GD, antithyroid drugs over 5 years with positive TRAb. Generation of the TCR library employed RNA extracted from PBMCs. The sequencing here drew on peripheral blood mononuclear cells (PBMCs), taken when the disease was refractory, from a patient treated with antithyroid drugs. This TCR derives from a female donor with Graves disease.

The CDR3 coding sequence is TGTGCCAGCAGTTTAGCGATCGGGCAGGGACCTAACTATGGCTACACCTTC. This codes for CASSLAIGQGPNYGYTF. The gene calls are TRBV12-3 or TRBV12-4 and TRBJ1-2; a possible D gene is TRBD1 (5 bases). The CDR3 is 17 amino acids. The germline V and J ends were trimmed by 0 bases and 0 bases, with 14 bases remaining between them.